Following are 27 T cell receptor beta chains from one sample sequenced in a study of blood T cells in healthy people across ages. For the second PCR, which ran for about 7 to 12 cycles, a sample-barcoded 5' primer and a J-beta primer mix were used. TCRdb re-analysed the 5' RACE reads in MiXCR, keeping a single row per CDR3 protein. The table has 910,000 or so distinct CDR3 sequences, about 51% seen once. Input material: blood. These receptors all come from a woman in her sixties in good health.

The chain employs TRBV4-3 and TRBJ2-7, with 10 positions matching TRBD2. CDR1 and CDR2 (germline): LGHNA, YSLEER. With 2 bases clipped from V and 2 bases from J, the junction kept 3 bases outside the gene matches. This CDR3 spans 15 amino acids. The CDR3 DNA sequence: TGCGCCAGCAGCCAAAGGACTAGCGGAGCCTACGAGCAGTACTTC. It yields the protein CASSQRTSGAYEQYF.

In this sample, this clonotype turned up many times. The CDR3 spells CASSVAGKNQPQHF. In DNA form, the CDR3 reads TGTGCCAGCAGTGTCGCTGGGAAGAATCAGCCCCAGCATTTT. The rearrangement links TRBV28 to TRBJ1-5, with unresolved D. From germline, CDR1 is MDHEN and CDR2 SYDVKM. V was cut by 5 bases and J by 4 bases, with 12 bases left in between. The CDR3 has 14 residues.

The rearrangement joins TRBV7-9 to TRBJ2-5; 11 positions match TRBD2. There are 17 residues in the CDR3. Unmatched junction bases numbered 10, after V lost 5 bases and J lost 2 bases. In germline, CDR1 is SEHNR, CDR2 FQNEAQ (reference sequence). The CDR3, as DNA: TGTGCCAGCAGCCAAGGGGGGACTAGCGGATATCAAGAGACCCAGTACTTC. Protein sequence: CASSQGGTSGYQETQYF.

This clonotype has just a few counts. The genes are TRBV5-1 and TRBJ2-3, with 9 nucleotides matching TRBD2. CDR1 and CDR2 from the germline V gene are SGHRS and YFSETQ. This CDR3 contains 17 residues. After removal of 0 bases from V and 3 bases from J, the junction contained 8 bases not matched to a gene. CDR3 region: CASSLGYSGRSTDTQYF. The CDR3 DNA reads TGCGCCAGCAGCTTGGGATATAGCGGGAGATCTACAGATACGCAGTATTTT. Combining the CDR3 with reference TRBV5-1 and TRBJ2-3 gives the whole variable domain KAGVTQTPRYLIKTRGQQVTLSCSPISGHRSVSWYQQTPGQGLQFLFEYFSETQRNKGNFPGRFSGRQFSNSRSEMNVSTLELGDSALYLCASSLGYSGRSTDTQYFGPGTRLTVL.

The gene calls are TRBV11-2 and TRBJ2-3; no definite D call. The length of the CDR3 is 14 residues. Trimming removed 5 bases at V and 1 base at J, with 10 bases between. The germline CDR1 and CDR2 sequences are SGHAT and FQNNGV. The CDR3 DNA sequence: TGTGCCAGCAGCCATCTACAGCGCACAGATACGCAGTATTTT. Translating gives CASSHLQRTDTQYF.

The genes are TRBV28 and TRBJ2-7; D unresolved. The CDR3 consists of 13 residues. V was cut by 6 bases and J by 2 bases, with 11 bases left in between. Germline lookup yields CDR1 MDHEN and CDR2 SYDVKM. This CDR3 reads CASSTQATYEQYF. The CDR3 nucleotides are TGTGCCAGCAGCACCCAGGCTACCTACGAGCAGTACTTC.

V usage is TRBV11-2 and J usage is TRBJ2-7; 8 bases line up with TRBD2. Per germline, CDR1 SGHAT and CDR2 FQNNGV. The CDR3 covers 15 residues. The V gene end was trimmed by 5 bases and the J gene end by 0 bases; junction bases not matched to a gene: 6. The CDR3 bases are TGTGCCAGCAGCGCCGGGACTAGGAGCTCCTACGAGCAGTACTTC. The encoded protein is CASSAGTRSSYEQYF.

The rearrangement joins TRBV12-3 or TRBV12-4 to TRBJ2-7, with TRBD2 matching 9 bases. The junction had 9 bases not matched to a gene; V was cut back by 6 bases and J by 3 bases. The CDR3 consists of 15 residues. CDR3 nucleotides: TGTGCCAGCAGGAGAACCAGCGGGAGGAACTACGAGCAGTACTTC. It encodes CASRRTSGRNYEQYF.

The V and J genes are TRBV20-1 and TRBJ2-1; D may be TRBD1 (5 bases). The V gene's germline CDR1 is DFQATT and CDR2 SNEGSKA (reference sequence). The V gene lost 0 bases and the J gene lost 9 bases, with 12 bases spanning the gap. This CDR3 comprises 13 residues. The CDR3 protein is CSARDPRGTEQFF. The CDR3 bases are TGCAGTGCTAGAGATCCTAGGGGAACTGAGCAGTTCTTC.

V and J are TRBV4-1 and TRBJ2-4, with 8 bases identical to TRBD2. The CDR3 length is 18 residues. Germline CDR1 is MGHRA and CDR2 is YSYEKL. V lost 0 bases to trimming and J lost 4 bases; unmatched junction nucleotides: 11. The DNA for the CDR3 is TGCGCCAGCAGCCAAGAGTTTATGGTAGCGGGAAGTAAAAACATTCAGTACTTC. Translation: CASSQEFMVAGSKNIQYF.

This clonotype has at least ten counts. The gene calls are TRBV7-2 and TRBJ2-3; D is perhaps TRBD1 (5 bases). CDR1 is SGHTA, CDR2 FQGNSA, per germline. The CDR3 loop spans 15 amino acids. V lost 0 bases and J 3 bases, leaving 10 bases between the germline ends. The CDR3 sequence: CASSLAGTGTDTQYF. The DNA of the CDR3 is TGTGCCAGCAGCTTAGCGGGCACAGGAACAGATACGCAGTATTTT.

This clonotype was seen only a few times. The chain couples TRBV20-1 to TRBJ2-5, with a possible D match to TRBD2 (7 bases). The DNA end is a closer match to TRBJ2-7, so the J assignment may be wrong. Germline V gene lookup returns CDR1 DFQATT and CDR2 SNEGSKA (reference sequence). The length of the CDR3 is 14 residues. This CDR3 reads CSSPPRSGGDEQYF. The DNA for the CDR3 is TGCAGTTCCCCACCTCGGTCGGGGGGCGACGAGCAGTACTTC.

The chain combines TRBV5-1 with TRBJ2-5, with 12 bases fitting TRBD2. The trim removed 4 bases at V and 2 bases at J, leaving 18 bases unmatched. From germline, CDR1 is SGHRS and CDR2 YFSETQ. The CDR3 extends over 20 amino acids. Here the CDR3 DNA reads TGCGCCAGCAGCCTAAGACCGGGACTAGCGGGTTACGGAGGGCAAGAGACCCAGTACTTC. Its protein product is CASSLRPGLAGYGGQETQYF.

This sequence joins TRBV28 and TRBJ1-2; 7 nucleotides align to TRBD1. The germline CDR1 and CDR2 sequences are MDHEN and SYDVKM. Trimming took 2 bases from V and 3 from J; bases not matched to a gene: 6. This CDR3 has 15 residues. This chain's CDR3 is CASSLEGRGYYGYTF. The CDR3 coding sequence is TGTGCCAGCAGTTTAGAGGGCAGGGGGTACTATGGCTACACCTTC.

This clonotype was observed a handful of times. The DNA for the CDR3 is TGTGCCAGCAGTCCCCGCGGTGCGGCGACTACCGAGCAGTACTTC. Residues: CASSPRGAATTEQYF. The J gene is TRBJ2-7, the V gene TRBV6-5, with D maybe TRBD2 (5 bases). CDR3 length: 15 amino acids. Germline CDR1 reads MNHEY; CDR2 reads SVGAGI. Trimming shortened V by 5 bases and J by 6 bases, and 20 bases separated the two germline ends.

In this sample, this clonotype turned up once. This chain uses TRBV6-1 with TRBJ2-3; 7 nucleotides line up with TRBD2. The CDR3 contains 16 residues. CDR1 MNHNS and CDR2 SASEGT come from the germline V gene. J lost 4 bases, V lost 7 bases, and 14 bases had no gene match. CDR3 sequence: CASKSVAGVVADTQYF. The CDR3 DNA reads as TGTGCCAGCAAAAGCGTGGCGGGAGTGGTGGCAGATACGCAGTATTTT.

The chain links TRBV29-1 to TRBJ1-2; 7 bases align to TRBD1. The J segment lost 10 bases and the V segment lost 4 bases, leaving 9 bases of the junction unmatched. Germline assignment: CDR1 SQVTM and CDR2 ANQGSEA. The CDR3 extends over 12 amino acids. The DNA of the CDR3 is TGCAGCGTTGCGGACAGGCTACTATACTACACCTTC. Its protein is CSVADRLLYYTF.

The gene calls are TRBV21-1 and TRBJ2-1; TRBD1 is the table's D call and was not checked against the DNA. TRBV21-1 is a pseudogene locus. This CDR3 comprises 20 residues. The CDR3 here is CASGPAPGDNYVRAYNEQFF. DNA of the CDR3: TGTGCCAGCGGCCCCGCCCCAGGGGACAATTACGTTCGGGCCTACAATGAGCAGTTCTTC.

The chain has TRBV27 and TRBJ2-7, with D unclear. The V gene lost 3 bases and the J gene lost 2 bases, with 5 bases spanning the gap. The CDR3 consists of 12 residues. Germline V gene lookup returns CDR1 MNHEY and CDR2 SMNVEV (reference sequence). The CDR3 region is CASSFKPYEQYF. The CDR3 nucleotides are TGTGCCAGCAGTTTCAAGCCCTACGAGCAGTACTTC.

This chain joins TRBV20-1 and TRBJ2-7, with D possibly matching TRBD2 (6 bases). Deletions cut 6 bases from V and 2 bases from J, with 14 bases between. The CDR3 totals 13 residues. Germline-derived CDR1 and CDR2 are DFQATT and SNEGSKA (reference sequence). CDR3 coding DNA: TGCAGTGCAGATTGGCGGGAAACCTACGAGCAGTACTTC. This codes for CSADWRETYEQYF.

This chain links TRBV10-3 with TRBJ2-5; 9 bases match TRBD2. Germline CDR1 and CDR2: ENHRY and SYGVKD. The CDR3 is 17 amino acids. J lost 5 bases, V lost 3 bases, and 13 bases had no gene match. DNA of the CDR3: TGTGCCATCAGTGACATAATAGCGGGGGACCAGGGTGAGACCCAGTACTTC. Its translation: CAISDIIAGDQGETQYF.

The J gene is TRBJ2-4, the V gene TRBV18; D perhaps matches TRBD2 (7 bases). The last part of the DNA fits TRBJ2-7 better; the J call may be wrong. Germline V gene data show CDR1 as KGHSH and CDR2 as LQKENI. The CDR3 has 13 residues. The chain's CDR3 is CASSPPGGGEQYF. In DNA, the CDR3 is TGTGCCAGCTCACCACCGGGAGGGGGCGAGCAGTACTTC.

This clonotype was seen repeatedly, ten times or more. This chain links TRBV12-3 or TRBV12-4 with TRBJ2-3; D perhaps matches TRBD1 (6 bases). The CDR3 loop spans 13 amino acids. The V and J ends lost 5 bases and 4 bases respectively, with 10 bases between them. The chain's CDR3 is CASSVPGADTQYF. The CDR3 region has the DNA TGTGCCAGCAGTGTGCCAGGGGCAGATACGCAGTATTTT.

J is TRBJ2-1 and V is TRBV20-1, with D possibly being TRBD2 (5 bases). This CDR3 has 13 amino acids. CDR1 and CDR2 (germline): DFQATT, SNEGSKA (reference sequence). V shed 6 bases and J shed 3 bases, with 12 bases lying between them. The CDR3 is CSALRDDYNEQFF. The CDR3 coding sequence is TGCAGTGCCCTACGGGATGACTACAATGAGCAGTTCTTC.

This clonotype was detected only a few times. V is TRBV4-2 and J is TRBJ2-5; 9 nucleotides line up with TRBD2. The CDR3 consists of 14 residues. The germline CDR1 and CDR2 sequences are LGHNA and YNFKEQ. The V segment lost 1 base and the J segment 11 bases; nucleotides outside the gene matches: 8. The chain's CDR3 is CASSQARTSVPQYF. Written as DNA, the CDR3 is TGTGCCAGCAGCCAAGCGAGGACTAGCGTACCGCAGTACTTC.

This sequence joins TRBV20-1 and TRBJ2-5, with 12 bases that match TRBD1. The CDR3 loop spans 15 amino acids. Looked up from germline, CDR1 is DFQATT and CDR2 is SNEGSKA (reference sequence). J gave up 5 bases and V 7 bases, and 11 bases lay outside the gene matches. The CDR3 here is CSVSIGTGGAETQYF. The CDR3 DNA follows: TGCAGTGTTTCTATTGGGACAGGGGGCGCGGAGACCCAGTACTTC.

The CDR3 region is CASRGEPGQGIQYF. In DNA form, the CDR3 reads TGTGCCAGCAGGGGAGAACCGGGACAGGGGATTCAGTACTTC. The chain combines TRBV6-2 or TRBV6-3 with TRBJ2-4; TRBD1 agrees at 10 bases. The CDR3 runs 14 residues. Germline V gene lookup returns CDR1 MNHEY and CDR2 SVGEGT. V shed 6 bases, J shed 10 bases, and the junction held 9 bases outside the gene matches.